This TCR beta chain was sequenced for a study of response to subunit inactivated influenza vaccine. General observations from the study: The authors suggested that every seasonal influenza vaccination recruits few new T cells.

TCRdb re-called the RT-PCR reads through MiXCR, storing one row per CDR3 protein. This table has 600,000 to 850,000 distinct CDR3 sequences, around 15% appearing once. The CDR3 runs to 13 residues. Germline assignment: CDR1 DFQATT and CDR2 SNEGSKA (reference sequence). The V end was cut by 6 bases, the J end by 5 bases, with 17 bases between. With regard to this clonotype: No antigen is known for it.

The TCR comes from a man aged 50-59 years who received an inactivated influenza vaccine. Sequencing was performed on PBMCs from blood, taken around 14 days before vaccination. The gene calls are TRBV20-1 and TRBJ2-7; D ambiguous. The CDR3 sequence is CSAFRPGSDEQYF. Written as DNA, the CDR3 is TGCAGTGCATTCCGCCCCGGAAGCGACGAGCAGTACTTC.